This TCR beta chain was captured in a study of shared clonotypes between healthy human individuals. Study findings and constraints: Sequencing depth was predicted to influence how clonotypes are shared among donors.

Using immunoSEQ multiplex PCR, the repertoire was profiled, and TCRdb retains in-frame clones only, with some absent. Of over 400,000 clones listed, 65% to 85% are singletons. There were no recent acute infections or vaccinations among the donors, who were healthy HIV-negative adults. From germline, CDR1 is SNHLY and CDR2 FYNNEI. CDR3 length: 12 amino acids. Trimming shortened V by 3 bases and J by 12 bases, and 15 bases separated the two germline ends. On this clone: Its antigen is still unknown.

Sequencing input: PBMCs. V is TRBV2 and J is TRBJ2-7; D tentatively fits TRBD1 or TRBD2 (5 bases each). The sequence was obtained from a woman aged 40 to 55 in good health. Some clones in this sample may be carry-over from other donors' samples. Here the CDR3 reads CASSDRGPNGYF. The CDR3, as DNA: TGTGCCAGCAGTGATCGGGGACCCAACGGGTACTTC.